This T cell receptor (beta chain) is from a study of long-term antiretroviral therapy in people with HIV. Study findings and constraints: Although diversity increased after ART, it remained lower than in transplant donor controls. HIV repertoires had narrower CDR3 length ranges than controls.

Treatment for every participant with HIV took place in the United States. Comments on this clone: The antigen is undetermined.

Survey-level immunoSEQ v3.0 assays were run. Using immunoSEQ multiplex PCR, the repertoire was profiled, and TCRdb retains in-frame clones only, with some absent. The sample holds 20,000 to 30,000 clones, more than 70% seen once. Trimming cost V 4 bases and J 8 bases, with 15 bases left between them. The germline CDR1 and CDR2 sequences are SGHRS and YFSETQ. This CDR3 is built from 13 residues. Sequences were derived from unsorted PBMCs, sampled approximately 4.8 years after starting antiretroviral therapy. V usage is TRBV5-1 and J usage is TRBJ1-2; D is unclear. The sequence derives from a man aged 40-55 years with HIV. As DNA, the CDR3 is TGCGCCAGCAGCCCGGACGGCCTGGGGGGCTACACCTTC. It specifies CASSPDGLGGYTF.